The clone carrying this T cell receptor (beta chain) occurred many times. The antigen is unknown. The CDR3 totals 13 residues. V lost 1 base and J lost 4, with 6 bases in between. Germline CDR1 is SEHNR and CDR2 is FQNEAQ (reference sequence). This record comes from a study of T-cell reconstitution after alpha-beta-depleted transplantation in children. The TCRbeta library incorporated unique molecular identifiers. TCRdb re-called the PCR reads with MiXCR, one entry per CDR3 protein. The data contain approximately 18,000 distinct CDR3 sequences, approximately 5.3% of them singletons. General study findings and limits: The high TCRbeta diversity at day 60 in some patients came from surviving recipient T cells and thymic progenitors. T-cell counts and diversity were attributed mostly to newly produced T cells one year after transplant. There were reportedly several hundred expanded graft clones from which alpha-beta T cells came about two months after transplant.

The sequences come from PBMCs, collected before TCRalphabeta/CD19-depleted stem cell transplant. The receptor comes from a boy aged 10-17 years with acute lymphoblastic leukemia, due to receive a stem cell transplant. The chain is built from TRBV7-9 and TRBJ2-3; no clear D. CDR3 residues: CASSLGFSDTQYF. CDR3 coding DNA: TGTGCCAGCAGCTTAGGATTCTCAGATACGCAGTATTTT.